A selection of T cell receptor beta chains follows, all from one sample in a study of shared clonotypes between healthy human individuals. The data were produced by immunoSEQ multiplex PCR, yet TCRdb's version contains in-frame clones alone and is incomplete. Of over a million clones in the sample, approximately 98.5% were seen once. What was sequenced was naive CD4+ T cells sorted from blood. Receptors were obtained from a man aged 30-40 years in good health. Each CDR3 is given without its conserved first and last residue. D genes are given only for firm matches.

v_gene	d_gene	CDR3aa
TRBV19	TRBD2	ASSLGLAGPYEQY
TRBV10-3	TRBD2	AISEQSGKISNEQF
TRBV7-9	-	ASSLAFGHPAGTEAF
TRBV5-1	TRBD2	ASSLILTSGDYEQY
TRBV7-6	TRBD1	ASSPTGKETQY
TRBV9	-	ASSVGPNRPPYEQY
TRBV5-1	-	ASSLVSDPKNIQY
TRBV2	-	ASNKQGDYGYT
TRBV14	-	ASSNGDGTDTQY
TRBV7-2	-	ASSLSREPQH
TRBV18	TRBD2	ASSPGLAGVSYEQY
TRBV7-9	TRBD2	ASRAGIAGGTSTDTQY
TRBV6-5	TRBD1	ASRQGRGNEQY
TRBV2	TRBD2	ASSSRTSGSSEQY
TRBV11-2	TRBD2	ASRIAGGQKNIQY
TRBV2	-	ASSELASYNEQF
TRBV7-2	-	ASSLSASYEQY
TRBV10-3	-	AISIGTQTGELF
TRBV5-1	-	ASSLDFSSYNEQF
TRBV28	-	ASSPSTATNEKLF
TRBV5-1	-	ASSLVGGLGANVLT
TRBV6-1	-	ASNEDRNSYNEQF
TRBV28	TRBD2	ASSLLRGGYSETQY
TRBV9	-	ASSVEVAASNEKLF
TRBV27	-	ASSISGNTGELF
TRBV29-1	TRBD2	SVAGLADNEQF
TRBV18	-	ASSLLDRPVRYGYT
TRBV10-1	TRBD1	ATQGVNRNQPQH
TRBV7-9	-	ASSLAGDPRNTIY
TRBV19	TRBD1	ASSIRTGGTYEQY
TRBV28	TRBD2	ASSTPGGTYEQY
TRBV6-1	-	ASKDRWYEQY
TRBV10-3	-	AISPTISVETQY
TRBV29-1	-	SVGGSYEQY
TRBV5-4	-	ASSWGSEQY
TRBV29-1	TRBD1	SVALLPDRRMNTEAF
TRBV5-6	TRBD1	ASSLMTGVGNQPQH
TRBV18	-	ASSPARTDYEQY
TRBV18	-	ASSPGGKPYEQY
TRBV18	-	ASSRSGALYEQY
TRBV5-6	TRBD2	ASSLEGGLYNEQF
TRBV18	-	ASSLGTANEQF
TRBV2	-	ASRGTNQPQH
TRBV9	-	ASSPGPHTDTQY
TRBV18	TRBD1	ASSPMDRANYGYT
TRBV18	-	ASSPQWLIHNEQF
TRBV9	-	ASSERPLLTEAF
TRBV5-1	-	ASSAPGGGYT
TRBV18	-	ASSVTRDPPNTGELF
TRBV4-1	-	ASSPPVTDSTDTQY
TRBV29-1	-	SVVPGHQETQY
TRBV10-1	-	ASSALRYTGITYEQY
TRBV11-2	TRBD2	ASSFQWGIAGEEETQY
TRBV18	TRBD2	ASSRTERLAGGSTGELF